This T cell receptor (beta chain) was obtained from a study of blood T cell repertoires in COVID-19. The overall study: Some COVID-19 samples were acute and others convalescent; all came from the United States, Italy and Spain. PBMCs, B-cell-depleted T cells, or T cells were the source of the cDNA or gDNA that made up the material.

Germline V gene sequence: CDR1 SGHTA, CDR2 FQGNSA. CDR3 length: 14 amino acids. The junction had 2 bases not matched to a gene; V was cut back by 4 bases and J by 4 bases. As originally analysed: Amplified reference gene primers provided the basis for estimating nucleated cell counts. Data came from immunoSEQ multiplex PCR; TCRdb stores just in-frame clones and leaves some out. D and trimming come from the DNA, and the V and J calls and clone size come from that table. Of approximately 140,000 clones listed, around 86% were seen once; the top ten hold around a tenth. About this clone itself: The identical CDR3 is also encoded by other nucleotide sequences in the sample.

The sequenced sample was peripheral blood. The clonotype comes from a man aged 40-49 years with active or convalescent COVID-19. The rearrangement links TRBV7-2 to TRBJ1-5; the match to TRBD1 covers 9 bases. The CDR3 DNA follows: TGTGCCAGCAGCTCCGGGACAGGGAATCAGCCCCAGCATTTT. Its translation is CASSSGTGNQPQHF.